These 19 T cell receptor beta chains were all obtained from the same sample, sequenced in a study of OX40 agonist ivuxolimab in advanced cancers. The method was immunoSEQ multiplex PCR; TCRdb's version includes in-frame clones alone and lacks a portion of them. The table has around 100,000 clones, around nine tenths seen once. The sample consisted of CD4+ or CD8+ T cells sorted from blood, taken in a trial of the OX40 agonist ivuxolimab. The receptors shown here come from an adult with an advanced solid tumor such as melanoma, head and neck, liver or kidney cancer.

CDR3 loop: CASSDRVLVLVGELFF. CDR3 coding DNA: TGTGCCAGCAGTGACCGGGTTTTGGTCCTCGTCGGGGAGCTGTTTTTT. V gene TRBV6-1 combines with J gene TRBJ2-2; D is ambiguous. Germline V gene lookup returns CDR1 MNHNS and CDR2 SASEGT. The CDR3 length is 16 residues. V lost 3 bases and J 7 bases, leaving 18 bases between the germline ends.

This chain uses TRBV7-3 with TRBJ2-3; 14 nucleotides match TRBD2. The CDR3 spans 15 residues. The junction had 7 bases not matched to a gene; V was cut back by 5 bases and J by 9 bases. From germline, CDR1 is SGHTA and CDR2 FQGTGA. The CDR3: CASSAGTSGSGTQYF. The CDR3 coding sequence is TGTGCCAGCAGCGCCGGGACTAGCGGGAGTGGGACGCAGTATTTT.

V and J are TRBV6-6 and TRBJ2-1; D may be TRBD2 (5 bases). The germline gives CDR1 MNHNY, CDR2 SVGAGI (reference sequence). This CDR3 has 14 amino acids. V was pared by 2 bases and J by 5 bases, with 10 bases between. DNA of the CDR3: TGTGCCAGCAGTTACACGGGGATTAACAATGAGCAGTTCTTC. Translating gives CASSYTGINNEQFF.

This chain's CDR3 is CASSQAGAAETQYF. As DNA, the CDR3 is TGTGCCAGCAGCCAAGCGGGCGCAGCGGAGACCCAGTACTTC. The genes are TRBV14 and TRBJ2-5; no clear D. Trimming stripped 1 base from V and 5 bases from J, with 11 bases between. Germline CDR1 and CDR2: SGHDN and FVKESK. This CDR3 is 14 amino acids long.

V usage is TRBV19 and J usage is TRBJ1-2; tentatively, D is TRBD1 (5 bases). The ends were cut back, 6 bases at V and 7 bases at J, with 24 bases in the middle. The CDR3 is 16 residues long. Germline CDR1 reads LNHDA; CDR2 reads SQIVND (reference sequence). The CDR3: CASRPPSGAGGIGYTF. In DNA, the CDR3 is TGTGCCAGTAGGCCCCCCTCTGGAGCGGGGGGGATTGGCTACACCTTC.

This clone has a handful of counts. The CDR3 DNA reads TGTGCCAGCAGCTTTCCCCCACGGGACTTCAGACGCAATGAGCAGTTCTTC. This sequence encodes CASSFPPRDFRRNEQFF. The gene calls are TRBV7-7 and TRBJ2-1; weak D call: TRBD2 (6 bases). Germline V gene sequence: CDR1 SSHAT, CDR2 FNYEAQ (reference sequence). This CDR3 is built from 17 residues. The V end lost 3 bases, the J end lost 6 bases, and 21 bases lay between the germline ends. Together with reference TRBV7-7 and TRBJ2-1, the CDR3 gives the full variable domain: GAGVSQSPRYKVTKRGQDVTLRCDPISSHATLYWYQQALGQGPEFLTYFNYEAQPDKSGLPSDRFSAERPEGSISTLTIQRTEQRDSAMYRCASSFPPRDFRRNEQFFGPGTRLTVL.

J is TRBJ2-6 and V is TRBV23-1, with D possibly being TRBD1 (6 bases). TRBV23-1 is an ORF, with its function uncertain. The CDR3 has 20 residues. V lost 0 bases, J lost 0 bases, and 18 bases lay in between. CDR3 coding DNA: TGCGCCAGCAGTCAATCAATTACCAGGGGTCCGAGCTCTGGGGCCAACGTCCTGACTTTC. This gives the protein CASSQSITRGPSSGANVLTF.

J is TRBJ1-5 and V is TRBV28; no definite D call. Trimming removed 5 bases from V and 7 bases from J, with 9 bases in between. This CDR3 is built from 12 residues. Per germline, CDR1 MDHEN and CDR2 SYDVKM. CDR3 in DNA: TGTGCCAGCAGTGAGAACAGCCAGCCCCAGCATTTT. Protein sequence: CASSENSQPQHF.

This sequence joins TRBV14 and TRBJ2-1; D is possibly TRBD2 (6 bases). Trimming took off 0 bases at V and 7 bases at J, with 16 bases between the two ends. The CDR3 length is 16 residues. Germline V lookup: CDR1 SGHDN, CDR2 FVKESK. CDR3 coding DNA: TGTGCCAGCAGCCAAGACGGGGGAGTGGGAAGAAATGAGCAGTTCTTC. This gives the protein CASSQDGGVGRNEQFF.

The genes are TRBV4-2 and TRBJ2-5; 11 nucleotides align to TRBD2. This CDR3 contains 15 residues. Germline values: CDR1 LGHNA, CDR2 YNFKEQ. V gave up 0 bases and J gave up 4 bases; unmatched junction bases: 1. CDR3 residues: CASSQDLAGGETQYF. The CDR3 DNA reads TGTGCCAGCAGCCAAGACCTAGCGGGGGGAGAGACCCAGTACTTC.

The V gene is TRBV11-2, the J gene TRBJ2-3; D is unclear. Per the germline V gene, CDR1 is SGHAT and CDR2 is FQNNGV. The CDR3 consists of 15 residues. Trimming cost V 4 bases and J 0 bases, with 11 bases left between them. The CDR3 DNA sequence: TGTGCCAGCAGCTCGGTACCACTTAGCACAGATACGCAGTATTTT. Its protein is CASSSVPLSTDTQYF.

This clone was seen once. V gene TRBV4-3 combines with J gene TRBJ2-5; the D gene could be TRBD1 or TRBD2 (6 bases each). Trimming removed 0 bases at V and 5 bases at J, with 16 bases between. Germline lookup yields CDR1 LGHNA and CDR2 YSLEER. The CDR3 is made up of 16 amino acids. CDR3 region: CASSQDLMGAGETQYF. The CDR3 coding sequence is TGCGCCAGCAGCCAAGATCTAATGGGGGCGGGGGAGACCCAGTACTTC.

Only one count was recorded for this clone. V and J are TRBV18 and TRBJ2-2; D assignment may be TRBD1 or TRBD2 (6 bases each). The CDR3 totals 15 residues. Germline V gives CDR1 KGHSH, CDR2 LQKENI. The V end lost 1 base, the J end lost 6 bases, and 12 bases lay between the germline ends. This CDR3 is CASSPRSEGAGELFF. CDR3 sequence (DNA): TGTGCCAGCTCACCACGCTCGGAGGGGGCCGGGGAGCTGTTTTTT.

The V and J genes are TRBV7-9 and TRBJ1-3; the D is unclear. The CDR3 spans 17 residues. V lost 5 bases and J 0 bases, leaving 17 bases between the germline ends. The germline V gene has CDR1 SEHNR and CDR2 FQNEAQ (reference sequence). CDR3 sequence reads: CASSPYPGKSSGNTIYF. In nucleotides, the CDR3 is TGTGCCAGCAGCCCGTACCCGGGAAAAAGCTCTGGAAACACCATATATTTT.

This CDR3 is CASSLTGGGTEAFF. The CDR3, as DNA: TGCGCCAGCAGCCTGACAGGGGGTGGCACTGAAGCTTTCTTT. The chain couples TRBV5-1 to TRBJ1-1; 9 nucleotides match TRBD1. Germline CDR1 is SGHRS and CDR2 is YFSETQ. Losses at the gene ends were 4 bases for V and 4 bases for J; bases not matched to a gene: 5. CDR3 size: 14 residues.

This chain connects TRBV4-3 to TRBJ1-1; D unclear. The CDR3 contains 13 residues. V dropped 4 bases and J dropped 1 base, with 7 bases sitting between them. CDR1 is LGHNA, CDR2 YSLEER, per germline. CDR3 protein: CASSLEGNTEAFF. CDR3 coding DNA: TGCGCCAGCAGCCTTGAGGGGAACACTGAAGCTTTCTTT.

The genes are TRBV30 and TRBJ2-7; tentative D call: TRBD2 (6 bases). V was cut by 2 bases and J by 3 bases, with 17 bases left in between. This CDR3 contains 15 residues. Per germline, CDR1 GTSNPN and CDR2 SVGIG (reference sequence). The CDR3 sequence is CAWSKSGTSIYEQYF. CDR3 nucleotides: TGTGCCTGGAGTAAGAGTGGTACTAGCATCTACGAGCAGTACTTC.

V is TRBV5-1 and J is TRBJ1-1; D ambiguous. Germline V gene lookup returns CDR1 SGHRS and CDR2 YFSETQ. The CDR3 runs 13 residues. Trimming removed 0 bases from V and 1 base from J, with 4 bases in between. CDR3 sequence reads: CASSLVWNTEAFF. The CDR3 coding sequence is TGCGCCAGCAGCTTGGTGTGGAACACTGAAGCTTTCTTT. The full variable domain, in which reference TRBV5-1 and TRBJ1-1 provide the parts outside the CDR3, is KAGVTQTPRYLIKTRGQQVTLSCSPISGHRSVSWYQQTPGQGLQFLFEYFSETQRNKGNFPGRFSGRQFSNSRSEMNVSTLELGDSALYLCASSLVWNTEAFFGQGTRLTVV.

The CDR3 is CASSQRYIEAFF. DNA for the CDR3: TGTGCCAGCAGCCAGCGGTACATTGAAGCTTTCTTT. The chain couples TRBV5-5 to TRBJ1-1; D gene unclear. This CDR3 comprises 12 residues. Between the trimmed V and J ends, which lost 4 bases and 7 bases, there was a span of 11 bases. CDR1 is SGHKS, CDR2 YYEKEE, per germline (reference sequence).